The entry below describes one T cell receptor (beta chain). The study ran its PCR with 60 Vbeta and 13 Jbeta primers. Sequencing used immunoSEQ multiplex PCR; TCRdb keeps in-frame clones, though not all of them. The specimen's table records roughly 72,000 clones. This record belongs to a study of cytomegalovirus exposure and HLA in healthy donors. Study overall: Inside one of the first data releases sat around 85 million unique TCRs taken from HLA-typed donors.

V was pared by 2 bases and J by 6 bases, with 11 bases between. Germline V gene lookup returns CDR1 MNHNS and CDR2 SASEGT. This CDR3 region has 13 residues. The gene calls are TRBV6-1 and TRBJ2-7, with D possibly matching TRBD1 (5 bases). The source material was PBMCs. The receptor's source is a man aged 18-30 years in good health and CMV-seropositive. The DNA of the CDR3 is TGTGCCAGCAGTGAACAGGGTACCGGCGAGCAGTACTTC. Its protein is CASSEQGTGEQYF.